This TCR beta chain emerged from a study of T cells after yellow fever vaccination. This CDR3 comprises 13 residues. Germline V gives CDR1 SGDLS, CDR2 YYNGEE. Trimming pared 6 bases from V and 7 bases from J, leaving 14 bases between. Study observations and caveats: CD4 and CD8 compartments shared a small share of clonotypes, likely from convergent recombination. Secondary responses were weaker yet peaked faster, day 5 versus 15. Post-booster samples contained most primary-vaccination clones (approximately 96% CD4, roughly 88% CD8).

A single record per CDR3 protein comes from TCRdb applying MiXCR to the 5' RACE reads. The sample shows under 300,000 distinct CDR3 sequences, 13% of them seen only once. This clonotype appeared a few times. Its antigen is not identified. The receptor was derived from a man aged 30 to 45 who received the YFV17D yellow fever vaccine. V is TRBV9 and J is TRBJ2-1; D could derive from TRBD1 or TRBD2 (5 bases each). The sample here was CD4+ T cells sorted from PBMCs, taken 45 days after the yellow fever booster vaccination. CDR3 region: CASTRRDQNEQFF. CDR3 DNA: TGTGCCAGCACAAGAAGGGACCAGAATGAGCAGTTCTTC.